Listed below are T cell receptor beta chains from one sample, sequenced in a study of identical twins. TCRdb redid the calling of the 5' RACE reads with MiXCR, one entry per CDR3 protein. The table shows 500,000 to 550,000 distinct CDR3 sequences, with about 20% occurring only once. This sample also belongs to another study, concerning T cells expressing NK-cell markers.

The specimen sequenced was CD4+ T cells sorted from blood. All receptors derive from a woman aged 18-29 years in good health. The CDR3 runs from the conserved cysteine through the conserved F or W. Each record gives: V gene, CDR3 length, D gene, clone size, J gene, CDR3 DNA, CDR3 protein. The D gene is left open where the match is weak. Rows give clone size only sometimes, using once, few, many, or a class for an expanded clone.

v_gene: TRBV6-5; len: 16; d_gene: -; abundance: few; j_gene: TRBJ2-2; CDR3nt: TGTGCCAGCAGTTACGTTCCCAGAGGAGGGACCGGGGAGCTGTTTTTT; CDR3aa: CASSYVPRGGTGELFF
v_gene: TRBV20-1; len: 15; d_gene: -; abundance: few; j_gene: TRBJ1-5; CDR3nt: TGCAGTGCTACCCCCTCGGCAGCGGCCAATCAGCCCCAGCATTTT; CDR3aa: CSATPSAAANQPQHF
v_gene: TRBV29-1; len: 11; d_gene: TRBD1; abundance: few; j_gene: TRBJ2-7; CDR3nt: TGCAGCGCGTACAGGGGACACGAGCAGTACTTC; CDR3aa: CSAYRGHEQYF
v_gene: TRBV7-2; len: 13; d_gene: -; abundance: -; j_gene: TRBJ2-7; CDR3nt: TGTGCCAGCAGCTCCAGCGCGTTAGCGAAGGAGTACTTC; CDR3aa: CASSSSALAKEYF
v_gene: TRBV20-1; len: 15; d_gene: -; abundance: -; j_gene: TRBJ2-1; CDR3nt: TGCAGTGCTAGACTCGACGTGAGCTCCTACAATGAGCAGTTCTTC; CDR3aa: CSARLDVSSYNEQFF
v_gene: TRBV12-3/TRBV12-4; len: 17; d_gene: TRBD2; abundance: -; j_gene: TRBJ2-6; CDR3nt: TGTGCCAGCAGTCCCAGCGGGAGGCCTATGGGGGCCAACGTCCTGACTTTC; CDR3aa: CASSPSGRPMGANVLTF
v_gene: TRBV6-1; len: 14; d_gene: -; abundance: few; j_gene: TRBJ2-7; CDR3nt: TGTGCCAGCACAAGAGAACTCTGGTTCTACGAGCAGTACTTC; CDR3aa: CASTRELWFYEQYF
v_gene: TRBV5-1; len: 14; d_gene: -; abundance: -; j_gene: TRBJ1-4; CDR3nt: TGCGCCAGCACTACGGGGGGCACTAATGAAAAACTGTTTTTT; CDR3aa: CASTTGGTNEKLFF
v_gene: TRBV7-2; len: 13; d_gene: -; abundance: few; j_gene: TRBJ2-2; CDR3nt: TGTGCCAGCAGCAAGGAGGAGGGGCGGGAGCTGTTTTTT; CDR3aa: CASSKEEGRELFF
v_gene: TRBV5-1; len: 14; d_gene: -; abundance: -; j_gene: TRBJ1-2; CDR3nt: TGCGCCAGCAGCTTCGAGGGGTTAAACTATGGCTACACCTTC; CDR3aa: CASSFEGLNYGYTF
v_gene: TRBV5-5; len: 16; d_gene: TRBD2; abundance: few; j_gene: TRBJ2-5; CDR3nt: TGTGCCAGCAGCCCCCAAGCGGGGGGGCCGGGCGAGACCCAGTACTTC; CDR3aa: CASSPQAGGPGETQYF
v_gene: TRBV12-3/TRBV12-4; len: 12; d_gene: -; abundance: many; j_gene: TRBJ2-5; CDR3nt: TGTGCCAGCAGCCCGGTGGCTGAGACCCAGTACTTC; CDR3aa: CASSPVAETQYF
v_gene: TRBV7-2; len: 13; d_gene: -; abundance: -; j_gene: TRBJ1-1; CDR3nt: TGTGCCAGCTCCCCGGGGGCTAGGACTGAAGCTTTCTTT; CDR3aa: CASSPGARTEAFF
v_gene: TRBV3-1; len: 18; d_gene: TRBD2; abundance: -; j_gene: TRBJ2-3; CDR3nt: TGTGCCAGCAGCCAAGAGAGACTAGCGGGACCTAGCACAGATACGCAGTATTTT; CDR3aa: CASSQERLAGPSTDTQYF
v_gene: TRBV5-5; len: 13; d_gene: -; abundance: many; j_gene: TRBJ1-4; CDR3nt: TGTGCCAGCAGCTTGGAGTCGGATGAAAAACTGTTTTTT; CDR3aa: CASSLESDEKLFF
v_gene: TRBV10-3; len: 16; d_gene: TRBD1; abundance: many; j_gene: TRBJ2-2; CDR3nt: TGTGCCATCAGTGAGCTTGGACAGGGGAGCACCGGGGAGCTGTTTTTT; CDR3aa: CAISELGQGSTGELFF
v_gene: TRBV14; len: 14; d_gene: TRBD1; abundance: -; j_gene: TRBJ2-2; CDR3nt: TGTGCCAGCAGCCTACGGACAGGGGCCGGGGAGCTGTTTTTT; CDR3aa: CASSLRTGAGELFF
v_gene: TRBV5-1; len: 14; d_gene: -; abundance: many; j_gene: TRBJ1-1; CDR3nt: TGCGCCAGCAGCCCCGACGGGGTGAACACTGAAGCTTTCTTT; CDR3aa: CASSPDGVNTEAFF
v_gene: TRBV20-1; len: 13; d_gene: -; abundance: -; j_gene: TRBJ2-7; CDR3nt: TGCAGTGCTAGGAGGACAATTGGCAGCGAGCAGTACTTC; CDR3aa: CSARRTIGSEQYF
v_gene: TRBV6-1; len: 13; d_gene: -; abundance: few; j_gene: TRBJ1-6; CDR3nt: TGTGCCAGCACTCGCTTTCAGGGATCACCCCTCCACTTT; CDR3aa: CASTRFQGSPLHF
v_gene: TRBV10-2; len: 14; d_gene: -; abundance: -; j_gene: TRBJ2-1; CDR3nt: TGCGCCAGCAGTGAGGATCGAACCGAGCGGTGGCGGTTCTTC; CDR3aa: CASSEDRTERWRFF
v_gene: TRBV4-3; len: 17; d_gene: TRBD2; abundance: few; j_gene: TRBJ2-7; CDR3nt: TGCGCCAGCAGCCAACTGCGGACTAGCGGAAGCCCCTACGAGCAGTACTTC; CDR3aa: CASSQLRTSGSPYEQYF
v_gene: TRBV10-3; len: 13; d_gene: -; abundance: many; j_gene: TRBJ2-1; CDR3nt: TGTGCCATCAGTCCCAGGGAAAGCAATGAGCAGTTCTTC; CDR3aa: CAISPRESNEQFF
v_gene: TRBV7-2; len: 14; d_gene: TRBD2; abundance: -; j_gene: TRBJ2-7; CDR3nt: TGTGCCAGCAGCTTTCTGGGACTAGCCTACGAGCAGTACTTC; CDR3aa: CASSFLGLAYEQYF
v_gene: TRBV5-6; len: 15; d_gene: TRBD2; abundance: once; j_gene: TRBJ2-1; CDR3nt: TGTGCCAGCAGCCCCGGGATCAGCGGGAGGAATAGGCAGTTCTTC; CDR3aa: CASSPGISGRNRQFF
v_gene: TRBV20-1; len: 13; d_gene: TRBD1; abundance: -; j_gene: TRBJ2-3; CDR3nt: TGCAGTGCGAGGGGGCTTCATGGGTATACGCAGTATTTT; CDR3aa: CSARGLHGYTQYF
v_gene: TRBV6-5; len: 11; d_gene: -; abundance: few; j_gene: TRBJ1-1; CDR3nt: TGTGCCAGCACCCTAGGGCCCGAAGCTTTCTTT; CDR3aa: CASTLGPEAFF
v_gene: TRBV20-1; len: 10; d_gene: -; abundance: few; j_gene: TRBJ1-1; CDR3nt: TGCAGTGCCAGAAGCCATGAAGCTTTCTTT; CDR3aa: CSARSHEAFF
v_gene: TRBV20-1; len: 16; d_gene: TRBD2; abundance: few; j_gene: TRBJ2-1; CDR3nt: TGCAGTGCTACCCGGTCTTTCGGGAGGGTGTACAATGAGCAGTTCTTC; CDR3aa: CSATRSFGRVYNEQFF